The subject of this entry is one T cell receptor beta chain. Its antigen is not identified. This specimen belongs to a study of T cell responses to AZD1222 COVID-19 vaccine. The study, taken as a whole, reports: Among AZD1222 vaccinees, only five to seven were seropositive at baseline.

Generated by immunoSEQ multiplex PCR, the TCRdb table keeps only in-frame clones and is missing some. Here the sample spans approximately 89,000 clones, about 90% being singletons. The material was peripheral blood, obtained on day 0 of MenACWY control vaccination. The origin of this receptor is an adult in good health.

In nucleotides, the CDR3 is TGTGCCAGCACTGGACAGGGGGCCTTCAATGGCTACACCTTC. Its translation is CASTGQGAFNGYTF. The chain is built from TRBV2 and TRBJ1-2; 11 bases agree with TRBD1. The CDR3 covers 14 residues. V dropped 7 bases and J dropped 6; count of bases not matched to a gene: 7. Per germline, CDR1 SNHLY and CDR2 FYNNEI.